This note documents a single T cell receptor beta chain sequence. Antigen: not known. The sample originates from a study of T cells and copy number aberrations in small-cell lung cancer. Limited-stage small-cell lung cancer patients underwent surgery between about 2007 and 2021. All donors were smokers or heavy second-hand smokers. General study findings and limits: Tumors showed lower T-cell density, richness and clonality than adjacent lung, though density did not differ significantly.

Sequencing used immunoSEQ multiplex PCR; TCRdb keeps in-frame clones, though not all of them. The sample lists some 7,000 clones, roughly four fifths seen once, with roughly 10% in the top ten. The sample taken for sequencing was normal tissue next to the tumor. The source is a woman in her seventies with small cell lung cancer. Some clones in this sample may be carry-over from other donors' samples.

CDR3 DNA sequence: TGTGCCAGTAGTCTTCTCGGGACCTACAATGAGCAGTTCTTC. Protein sequence: CASSLLGTYNEQFF. The chain combines TRBV19 with TRBJ2-1; TRBD2 might be the D (5 bases). CDR3 size: 14 residues. CDR1 and CDR2 from the germline V gene are LNHDA and SQIVND (reference sequence). Trimming took 5 bases from V and 2 from J, leaving 10 bases between them.